Below, one T cell receptor beta chain is given with its context. This clone was detected only a few times. It lacks a known antigen. No qualities accompany the bases; no much larger clone lies one base away. A total of 25 to 35 patients with locally advanced or metastatic urothelial carcinoma, treated at Memorial Sloan Kettering on a trial protocol, made up the cohort. Peripheral blood mononuclear cells were collected pretreatment and during treatment, with between 1 and 8 total time points per patient. The Qiagen DNeasy Blood extraction kit was used to purify genomic DNA from total PBMCs and tumor samples. PBMCs were collected pretreatment and during treatment and were isolated and stored as previously described. V is clipped by 3 bases and J by 13 bases, and the sequence between their germline boundaries is 10 bases long. From its cysteine to its phenylalanine, the CDR3 spans 11 amino acids. The DNA shown is the 33-base CDR3, in frame from base 1. Reading the germline V gene gives CDR1 SGHTA and CDR2 FQGNSA.

This sample is part of a study of PD-L1 blockade in urothelial cancer (dated by TCRdb to about 2017). About the investigation overall: Every patient began therapy around 2014 and was given atezolizumab 1,200 mg intravenously every 3 weeks. Twenty-five of 29 patients were males with bladder-origin urothelial cancer, and about 60% of the 29 reported a prior smoking history. Patients had an ECOG performance status of 0 or 1 and had received between 0 and 3 prior chemotherapy regimens. Blood samples were analyzed at two time points: 3 weeks after treatment start (second dose) and 6 weeks after treatment start. A median of approximately 140,000 T cells and 85,000 or so unique TCRs was obtained from blood samples, and a median clonality of approximately 0.086 was observed. The study was an exploratory multi-omic analysis of somatic, immune and clinical correlates of response to PD-L1 blockade with atezolizumab in urothelial cancer. Pretreatment tumor samples, along with matched peripheral blood collected serially before and after atezolizumab treatment, underwent TCR sequencing. Durable clinical benefit was defined as a progression-free survival longer than 6 months, and TCR features were additionally tested against progression-free survival and overall survival. In the same patients, pretreatment tumors underwent whole exome sequencing and RNA sequencing in addition to TCR sequencing. Durable clinical benefit was achieved by nine patients but not by the remaining 20. Some 30 patients had pretreatment blood TCR-seq, some 24 had at least one posttreatment blood collection, and some 24 had tumor TCR-seq.

Beyond this particular receptor, the publication reports: Greater expansion of tumor-associated TCR clones in peripheral blood 3 weeks after the start of treatment was observed in patients with durable benefit (n ≈ 22, p = 0.022). Because the sample size was small (n ≈ 31) and many of the analyses were exploratory, the results are meant to be hypothesis-generating. Improved progression-free and overall survival was associated with having pretreatment peripheral blood TCR clonality below the median.

To estimate absolute template abundance from read counts, synthetic TCR analog templates were spiked into each PCR. Using the immunoSEQ assay, TCRbeta CDR3 regions were amplified from genomic DNA with bias-controlled V and J gene primers. Sequencing of rearranged TCRbeta segments was done at approximately 20X coverage. Per the original workflow: Sequencing errors were corrected by clustering and CDR3s were annotated against IMGT to assign V, D and J genes. Downstream analyses used only productive TCRbeta rearrangements, leaving out any out-of-frame or stop-codon sequences. Clonality was calculated as one minus the Shannon entropy normalized by the log of the number of unique productive sequences. Clones differing between time points or between blood and tumor were identified using Fisher's exact test with Benjamini-Hochberg correction, with an adjusted p below 0.01 applied as the threshold. This immuneACCESS table, as held by TCRdb, lists in-frame sequences with V and J called but not all clones. Of the missing ones, under half trace to an unresolved V gene in checked studies; the others have no known cause. The V and J calls and clone size come from that table; D and trimming were worked out from the DNA. Counted in this sample were approximately 51,000 clones; more than 75% of them appeared once. Around 15% of the sample comes from the top ten.

The chain is assembled from TRBV7-2 and TRBJ2-1, with no D gene named confidently. The specimen was PBMCs, collected around atezolizumab (anti-PD-L1) treatment. The receptor comes from a man aged 55 to 69 with urothelial cancer. The nucleotides read TGTGCCAGCAGCTTTCGATCTACCCAGTTCTTC. Translated, this gives CASSFRSTQFF.